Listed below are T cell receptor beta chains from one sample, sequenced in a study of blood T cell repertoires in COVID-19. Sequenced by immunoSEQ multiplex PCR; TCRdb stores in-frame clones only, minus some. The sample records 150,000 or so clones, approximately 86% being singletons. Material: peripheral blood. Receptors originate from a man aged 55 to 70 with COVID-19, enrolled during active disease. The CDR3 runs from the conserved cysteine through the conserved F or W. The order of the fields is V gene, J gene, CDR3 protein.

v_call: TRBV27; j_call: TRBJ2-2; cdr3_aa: CASSALGQKNTGELFF
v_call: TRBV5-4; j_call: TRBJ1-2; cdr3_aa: CASSSRRGSDYGYTF
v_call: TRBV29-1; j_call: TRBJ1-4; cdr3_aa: CSVARSSNEKLFF
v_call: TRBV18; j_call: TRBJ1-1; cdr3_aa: CASSLQEVLNTEAFF
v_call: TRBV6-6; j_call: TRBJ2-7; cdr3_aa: CASSYSTGAYEQYF
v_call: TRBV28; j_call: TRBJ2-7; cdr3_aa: CASSYLLIAGGSSYEQYF
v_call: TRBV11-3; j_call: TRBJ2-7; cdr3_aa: CASRLAGGPYEQYF
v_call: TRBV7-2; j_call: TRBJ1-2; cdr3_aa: CAGSTGGRYGYTF
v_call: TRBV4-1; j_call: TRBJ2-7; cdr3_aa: CASSQETASGSSYEQYF
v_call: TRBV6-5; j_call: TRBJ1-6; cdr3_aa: CAGGGGRNNSPLHF
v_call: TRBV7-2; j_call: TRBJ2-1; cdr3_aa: CASSPTSGGERYNEQFF
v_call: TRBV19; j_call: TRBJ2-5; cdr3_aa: CASTKKGQLSQETQYF
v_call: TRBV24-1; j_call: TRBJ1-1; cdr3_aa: CATSQSPESTEAFF
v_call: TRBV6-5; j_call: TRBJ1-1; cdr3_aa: CASQRGGFGNTEAFF
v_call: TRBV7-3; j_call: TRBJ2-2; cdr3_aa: CASSLRNTGELFF
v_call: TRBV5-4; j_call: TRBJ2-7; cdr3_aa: CASSPGGTSGYYEQYF
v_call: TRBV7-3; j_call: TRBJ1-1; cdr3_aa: CASRLGGNTEAFF
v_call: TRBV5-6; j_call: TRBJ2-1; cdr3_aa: CASSLVAGEQFF
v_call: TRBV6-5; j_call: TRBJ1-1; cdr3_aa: CASITSWGVAFF
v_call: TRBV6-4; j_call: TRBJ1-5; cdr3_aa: CASSDRTGFGNQPQHF
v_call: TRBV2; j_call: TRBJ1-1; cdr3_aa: CASSEWDTTNTEAFF
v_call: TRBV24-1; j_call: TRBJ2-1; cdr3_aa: CATSDRRDRDRDEQFF
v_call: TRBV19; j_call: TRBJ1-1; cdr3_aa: CASSIDGGTVKAFF
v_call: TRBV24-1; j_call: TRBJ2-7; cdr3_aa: CATSDSSGYEQYF
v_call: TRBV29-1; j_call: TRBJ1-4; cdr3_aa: CSVQQGRSNEKLFF
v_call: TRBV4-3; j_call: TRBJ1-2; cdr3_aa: CASSQEYGQGAYGYTF
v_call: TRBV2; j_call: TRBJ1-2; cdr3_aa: CASMGQGPGGTF
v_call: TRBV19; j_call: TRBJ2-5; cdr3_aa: CASSTYAVPGRSVTQYF
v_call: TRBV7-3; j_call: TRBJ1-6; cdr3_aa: CASSLIGGWSPLHF
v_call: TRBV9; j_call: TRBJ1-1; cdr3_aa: CASSVGGTGGFTEAFF
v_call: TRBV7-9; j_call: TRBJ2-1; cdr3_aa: CASRRLAAYNEQFF
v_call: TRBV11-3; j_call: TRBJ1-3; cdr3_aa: CASSLDRWSTVGRNTIYF
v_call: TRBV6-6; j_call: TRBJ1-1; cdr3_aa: CASFRRGYTEAFF
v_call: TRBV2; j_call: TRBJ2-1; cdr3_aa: CASSEVPQGDEQFF
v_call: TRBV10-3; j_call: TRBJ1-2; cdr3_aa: CAISDLTNLFSRDGYTF
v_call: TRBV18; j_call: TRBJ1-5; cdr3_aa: CASSPPGQGMGQPQHF
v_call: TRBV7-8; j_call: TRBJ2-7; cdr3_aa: CASSRFTYEQYF
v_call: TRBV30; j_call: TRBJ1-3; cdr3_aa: CAWSPGVGNTIYF
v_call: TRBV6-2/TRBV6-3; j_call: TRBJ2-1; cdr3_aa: CASSFNPLLAGKFDEQFF
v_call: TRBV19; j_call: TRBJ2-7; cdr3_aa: CASSMPGRSYEQYF
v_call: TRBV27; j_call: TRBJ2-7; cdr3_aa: CASSLAGVHEQYF
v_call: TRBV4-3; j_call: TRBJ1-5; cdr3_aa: CASSQDRGLSQHF
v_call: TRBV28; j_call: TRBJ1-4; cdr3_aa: CASRPLNEKLFF
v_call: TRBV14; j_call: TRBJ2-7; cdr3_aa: CASSQDAWAGRSEHEQYF
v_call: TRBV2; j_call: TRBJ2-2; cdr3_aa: CASSRDTGELFF
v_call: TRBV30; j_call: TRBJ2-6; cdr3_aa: CAWSYFANVLTF
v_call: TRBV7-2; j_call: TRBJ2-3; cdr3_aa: CASSPTGVAGGPTDTQYF
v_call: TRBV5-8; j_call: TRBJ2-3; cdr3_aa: CASSLSLAGGSDTQYF
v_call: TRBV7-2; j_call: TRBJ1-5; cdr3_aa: CASSLGDLRDQPQHF
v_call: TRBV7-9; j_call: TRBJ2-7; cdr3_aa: CASSLVSRSGGSYEQYF
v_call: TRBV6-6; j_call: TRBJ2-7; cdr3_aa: CASNGVGINYEQYF
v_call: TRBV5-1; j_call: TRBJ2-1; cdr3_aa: CASSLDQGSYNEQFF